This T cell receptor beta chain was sequenced for a study of PD-L1 blockade in urothelial cancer. Study overall: Patients initiated atezolizumab around 2014 at 1,200 mg intravenously every 3 weeks. Of about 30 patients, about two dozen were males with bladder-origin urothelial cancer. Study-level findings and limits: The study found that durable-benefit patients expanded tumor-associated blood clones more at 3 weeks.

Sequencing used immunoSEQ multiplex PCR; TCRdb keeps in-frame clones, though not all of them. The sample lists roughly 32,000 clones; roughly 84% were seen once. With regard to this clone: Its antigen remains unidentified.

The germline gives CDR1 GTSNPN, CDR2 SVGIG (reference sequence). The CDR3 runs to 14 residues. The ends were cut back, 3 bases at V and 7 bases at J, with 13 bases in the middle. This TCR was recovered from a man in his fifties or sixties with urothelial cancer. Material: PBMCs, obtained around atezolizumab (anti-PD-L1) treatment. The chain uses TRBV30 and TRBJ1-6; a weak D match, TRBD1 (6 bases). Here the CDR3 DNA reads TGTGCCTGGAGGGGAGACAGGCCGAATTCACCCCTCCACTTT. Residues: CAWRGDRPNSPLHF.